The T cell receptor (beta chain) under discussion was sequenced for a study of PD-L1 blockade in urothelial cancer. The overall study: Peripheral blood specimens exhibited a median yield of around 150,000 T cells.

Only in-frame clones appear in the TCRdb table, and some are missing; sequencing was by immunoSEQ multiplex PCR. Among around 100,000 clones listed, around 93% were seen once. The CDR3 loop spans 13 amino acids. With 2 bases removed from V and 8 bases from J, the gap between germline ends came to 12 bases. Per germline, CDR1 SGHTA and CDR2 FQGNSA. The sample in question was PBMCs, obtained around atezolizumab (anti-PD-L1) treatment. The gene calls are TRBV7-2 and TRBJ1-2; D perhaps matches TRBD1 (5 bases). The sequence derives from an elderly woman with urothelial cancer. As DNA, the CDR3 is TGTGCCAGCAGCTTAACGACAGTTCGCGGCTACACCTTC. Translating gives CASSLTTVRGYTF.